Following are 29 T cell receptor beta chains from one sample sequenced in a study of shared clonotypes between healthy human individuals. Using immunoSEQ multiplex PCR, the repertoire was profiled, and TCRdb retains in-frame clones only, with some absent. The sample has some 1 million clones, about 75% seen once. The sample was memory CD4+ T cells sorted from blood. Specified subset: CD45RA-negative fraction. These receptor sequences come from a man aged 18 to 30 in good health.

This chain connects TRBV7-6 to TRBJ1-3; D is undetermined. This CDR3 contains 14 residues. Germline V gene data show CDR1 as SGHVS and CDR2 as FNYEAQ. V lost 4 bases, J lost 0 bases, and 7 bases lay in between. The CDR3 sequence is CASSSALSGNTIYF. In nucleotides, the CDR3 is TGTGCCAGCAGCTCCGCCCTCTCTGGAAACACCATATATTTT.

The chain carries TRBV10-1 and TRBJ1-1, with TRBD1 matching over 7 bases. CDR1 and CDR2 (germline): WNHNN, SYGVQD (reference sequence). With V trimmed by 8 bases and J by 4 bases, 4 bases remained unmatched. This CDR3 region has 12 residues. The CDR3 DNA is TGCGCCAGCTCGACAGGGTTCACTGAAGCTTTCTTT. Residues: CASSTGFTEAFF.

The genes are TRBV5-1 and TRBJ1-4; D gene uncertain. Per germline, CDR1 SGHRS and CDR2 YFSETQ. V lost 0 bases and J lost 3, with 12 bases in between. This CDR3 is built from 16 residues. CDR3 protein: CASSLDPAVANEKLFF. CDR3 nucleotides: TGCGCCAGCAGCTTGGACCCCGCGGTGGCTAATGAAAAACTGTTTTTT.

The V call is TRBV4-3, the J call TRBJ2-7, with 12 positions matching TRBD2. CDR1 and CDR2 (germline): LGHNA, YSLEER. Germline trimming cut 0 bases from V and 2 bases from J; bases unmatched to any gene: 5. This CDR3 spans 17 amino acids. The CDR3 DNA sequence: TGCGCCAGCAGCCAAGATTTACTAGCGGGAGGCCCCTACGAGCAGTACTTC. It specifies CASSQDLLAGGPYEQYF.

The chain employs TRBV19 and TRBJ1-5, with D unclear. The CDR3 totals 14 residues. Trimming took off 4 bases at V and 2 bases at J, with 9 bases between the two ends. CDR1 is LNHDA, CDR2 SQIVND, per germline (reference sequence). CDR3 residues: CASSRVGGNQPQHF. The DNA for the CDR3 is TGTGCCAGTAGTAGGGTTGGTGGCAATCAGCCCCAGCATTTT.

The chain combines TRBV29-1 with TRBJ2-3; 8 nucleotides align to TRBD1. The CDR3 covers 12 residues. Germline-derived CDR1 and CDR2 are SQVTM and ANQGSEA. V gave up 6 bases and J gave up 5 bases; unmatched junction bases: 4. This chain's CDR3 is CSVGGQGDTQYF. Here the CDR3 DNA reads TGCAGCGTCGGCGGACAGGGAGATACGCAGTATTTT.

This clone was found a few times. Other nucleotide sequences in the sample specify the same CDR3. This chain links TRBV5-1 with TRBJ2-3; 12 bases match TRBD2. Germline assignment: CDR1 SGHRS and CDR2 YFSETQ. The ends lost 4 bases at V and 1 base at J; junction bases unmatched: 4. The CDR3 sequence is 16 residues long. The CDR3 is CASSLRLAGGTDTQYF. The CDR3 nucleotides are TGCGCCAGCAGCCTTCGACTAGCGGGAGGCACAGATACGCAGTATTTT.

The rearrangement uses TRBV25-1 and TRBJ2-7, with TRBD1 matching 9 bases. The V gene end was trimmed by 6 bases and the J gene end by 5 bases; junction bases not matched to a gene: 11. CDR3 length equals 15 residues. Per the germline V gene, CDR1 is MGHDK and CDR2 is SYGVNS. CDR3 nucleotides: TGTGCCAGCAGCCCCCCCTCCGGGACAGGGAACGAGCAGTACTTC. Encoded protein: CASSPPSGTGNEQYF.

This clone was counted a few times. This sequence joins TRBV6-5 and TRBJ2-7; weak D call: TRBD2 (6 bases). The V and J ends lost 0 bases and 2 bases respectively, with 11 bases between them. Germline V CDR1 and CDR2: MNHEY, SVGAGI. This CDR3 comprises 15 residues. The CDR3 coding sequence is TGTGCCAGCAGTTACTCGGCAGGGAGGACCTACGAGCAGTACTTC. This gives the protein CASSYSAGRTYEQYF.

The chain links TRBV29-1 to TRBJ2-3; either TRBD1 or TRBD2 may fit D (5 bases each). The V gene's germline CDR1 is SQVTM and CDR2 ANQGSEA. V shed 3 bases and J shed 2 bases, with 12 bases lying between them. This CDR3 is 14 amino acids long. CDR3 nucleotide sequence: TGCAGCGTTGACGGGACGACCTCCACAGATACGCAGTATTTT. Translation gives CSVDGTTSTDTQYF.

V is TRBV7-9 and J is TRBJ2-3, with 7 bases fitting TRBD2. V shed 4 bases, J shed 3 bases, and the junction held 10 bases outside the gene matches. Germline V gene data show CDR1 as SEHNR and CDR2 as FQNEAQ (reference sequence). The CDR3 totals 16 residues. This chain's CDR3 is CASSSSWGEGTDTQYF. In DNA, the CDR3 is TGTGCCAGCAGCTCCTCCTGGGGGGAGGGAACAGATACGCAGTATTTT.

The chain couples TRBV7-9 to TRBJ2-3, with unresolved D. The germline V gene has CDR1 SEHNR and CDR2 FQNEAQ (reference sequence). The CDR3 loop spans 10 amino acids. The ends were cut back, 9 bases at V and 8 bases at J, with 9 bases in the middle. CDR3 DNA: TGTGCCAGAAAAGAACTTACGCAGTATTTT. Its translation: CARKELTQYF.

The V gene is TRBV11-2, the J gene TRBJ1-3, with 9 positions matching TRBD1. CDR1 is SGHAT, CDR2 FQNNGV, per germline. V lost 5 bases and J lost 3; bases outside the gene matches: 8. CDR3 length: 16 amino acids. CDR3 sequence (DNA): TGTGCCAGCAGCCTCGACAGGGGGAAGTTTGGAAACACCATATATTTT. Protein sequence: CASSLDRGKFGNTIYF.

This clone was found once. V usage is TRBV5-1 and J usage is TRBJ2-7, with D perhaps matching TRBD1 or TRBD2 (5 bases each). The CDR3 loop spans 13 amino acids. Trimming cost V 3 bases and J 0 bases, with 7 bases left between them. Germline CDR1 reads SGHRS; CDR2 reads YFSETQ. CDR3 loop: CASSWGNSYEQYF. Written as DNA, the CDR3 is TGCGCCAGCAGCTGGGGGAACTCCTACGAGCAGTACTTC.

This chain joins TRBV10-3 and TRBJ2-2, with TRBD2 matching over 9 bases. Per the germline V gene, CDR1 is ENHRY and CDR2 is SYGVKD. V was clipped by 2 bases and J by 5 bases; unmatched bases: 3. The CDR3 is 15 amino acids. The CDR3 loop is CAISEPTSGTGELFF. The DNA for the CDR3 is TGTGCCATCAGTGAGCCGACTAGCGGAACCGGGGAGCTGTTTTTT.

The CDR3 DNA reads as TGTGCCAGCAGTGAAGCGGGACAGGGGGCTCGCGAGCAGTACTTC. It yields the protein CASSEAGQGAREQYF. The chain uses TRBV2 and TRBJ2-7; 12 bases map to TRBD1. J lost 6 bases, V lost 0 bases, and 3 bases had no gene match. This CDR3 region has 15 residues. The germline CDR1 and CDR2 sequences are SNHLY and FYNNEI.

The chain links TRBV6-5 to TRBJ1-1; TRBD1 is a possible D gene (6 bases). The CDR3 runs to 15 residues. CDR1 and CDR2 (germline): MNHEY, SVGAGI. V was shortened by 2 bases and J by 4 bases, with 14 bases between the two germline ends. CDR3: CASSYRNTGSTEAFF. DNA of the CDR3: TGTGCCAGCAGTTACCGCAATACAGGGAGCACTGAAGCTTTCTTT.

The sample holds one count of this clone. This sequence joins TRBV9 and TRBJ2-5; 14 bases match TRBD2. The CDR3 extends over 17 amino acids. Germline assignment: CDR1 SGDLS and CDR2 YYNGEE. Germline trimming cut 0 bases from V and 5 bases from J; bases unmatched to any gene: 6. CDR3 nucleotide sequence: TGTGCCAGCAGCGTAGCTGAGGGACTAGCGGGAGTTGAGACCCAGTACTTC. Amino acids: CASSVAEGLAGVETQYF.

The genes are TRBV6-5 and TRBJ2-7; D could derive from TRBD1 or TRBD2 (5 bases each). In germline, CDR1 is MNHEY, CDR2 SVGAGI. This CDR3 region has 15 residues. V shed 2 bases and J shed 5 bases, with 16 bases lying between them. The CDR3 sequence: CASSYQPGPRNEQYF. The DNA for the CDR3 is TGTGCCAGCAGTTACCAACCGGGGCCTAGGAACGAGCAGTACTTC.

The J gene is TRBJ1-6, the V gene TRBV30; D call uncertain. The V gene's germline CDR1 is GTSNPN and CDR2 SVGIG (reference sequence). Between the trimmed V and J ends, which lost 0 bases and 7 bases, there was a span of 16 bases. The CDR3 is made up of 16 amino acids. The chain's CDR3 is CAWSVPMTGRNSPLHF. The DNA for the CDR3 is TGTGCCTGGAGTGTACCCATGACGGGGAGAAATTCACCCCTCCACTTT.

This clone has a handful of counts. This sample includes further DNA sequences coding for the same CDR3. V and J are TRBV14 and TRBJ1-1; D remains unclear. V was pared by 0 bases and J by 2 bases, with 4 bases between. There are 13 residues in the CDR3. The germline CDR1 and CDR2 sequences are SGHDN and FVKESK. CDR3 region: CASSQDQNTEAFF. In DNA, the CDR3 is TGTGCCAGCAGCCAAGATCAAAACACTGAAGCTTTCTTT.

This chain links TRBV25-1 with TRBJ2-3; D unclear. Trimming removed 3 bases at V and 2 bases at J, with 9 bases between. Germline lookup yields CDR1 MGHDK and CDR2 SYGVNS. The length of the CDR3 is 14 residues. CDR3 in DNA: TGTGCCAGCAGTGATCAAAAGACCACAGATACGCAGTATTTT. Translating it yields CASSDQKTTDTQYF.

The V gene is TRBV5-5, the J gene TRBJ2-2, with TRBD2 as a possible D gene (6 bases). The V gene's germline CDR1 is SGHKS and CDR2 YYEKEE (reference sequence). The V and J ends lost 3 bases and 0 bases respectively, with 12 bases between them. This CDR3 spans 16 amino acids. The CDR3, as DNA: TGTGCCAGCAGCTGGTCGACTAGAACGAACACCGGGGAGCTGTTTTTT. Translated: CASSWSTRTNTGELFF.

J is TRBJ2-2 and V is TRBV7-9, with 8 bases that match TRBD1. Germline V lookup: CDR1 SEHNR, CDR2 FQNEAQ (reference sequence). Losses at the gene ends were 0 bases for V and 4 bases for J; bases not matched to a gene: 1. This CDR3 is 15 amino acids long. The CDR3 DNA follows: TGTGCCAGCAGCTTAGCGACAGGGGTCACCGGGGAGCTGTTTTTT. Translated, it gives CASSLATGVTGELFF.

This chain joins TRBV2 and TRBJ2-7; D possibly corresponds to TRBD2 (5 bases). Germline V gene data show CDR1 as SNHLY and CDR2 as FYNNEI. The CDR3 has 11 amino acids. Trimming took 7 bases from V and 7 from J, leaving 11 bases between them. The CDR3 protein is CASNARGEQYF. CDR3 DNA: TGTGCCAGCAACGCCCGGGGAGAGCAGTACTTC.

This clone was found many times. The chain is built from TRBV18 and TRBJ1-5, with D maybe TRBD1 (6 bases). The germline V gene has CDR1 KGHSH and CDR2 LQKENI. CDR3 length equals 14 residues. The ends were cut back, 5 bases at V and 6 bases at J, with 14 bases in the middle. The CDR3 DNA reads TGTGCCAGCTCAAAGGCAGGGGTGGGTCAGCCCCAGCATTTT. This encodes CASSKAGVGQPQHF.

V gene TRBV19 combines with J gene TRBJ1-1; 9 nucleotides match TRBD1. The CDR3 has 16 amino acids. V was clipped by 6 bases and J by 4 bases; unmatched bases: 12. Germline V gives CDR1 LNHDA, CDR2 SQIVND (reference sequence). CDR3 coding DNA: TGTGCCAGTAGGGGACAAAAACAGGGGGCTTCCACTGAAGCTTTCTTT. It specifies CASRGQKQGASTEAFF.

V gene TRBV6-6 combines with J gene TRBJ2-3; unclear D gene. The CDR3 runs 14 residues. Germline lookup yields CDR1 MNHNY and CDR2 SVGAGI (reference sequence). V was shortened by 2 bases and J by 1 base, with 7 bases between the two germline ends. CDR3 nucleotides: TGTGCCAGCAGTTACATCGGCGGCACAGATACGCAGTATTTT. Its translation: CASSYIGGTDTQYF.

The genes are TRBV10-1 and TRBJ2-7; maybe TRBD2 (5 bases). This CDR3 spans 15 amino acids. Germline V gene sequence: CDR1 WNHNN, CDR2 SYGVQD (reference sequence). The germline V and J ends were trimmed by 2 bases and 2 bases, with 13 bases remaining between them. The CDR3 spells CASSEAGGPTYEQYF. CDR3 coding DNA: TGCGCCAGCAGTGAGGCTGGAGGCCCGACCTACGAGCAGTACTTC.